This T cell receptor (beta chain) came from a study of glioma-infiltrating T cells after dendritic cell vaccination (dated by TCRdb to about 2016). In terms of the full investigation: The cohort comprised approximately 15 glioblastoma patients from Phase I and II dendritic cell vaccination trials, 9 newly diagnosed and 6 with recurrent disease. Patients received autologous tumor lysate-pulsed dendritic cell vaccination between about 2002 and 2013. To make the vaccine, monocyte-derived dendritic cells were cultured for seven days with IL-4 and GM-CSF and then pulsed overnight with autologous tumor lysate. Three intradermal dendritic cell vaccine injections were administered to patients at biweekly intervals in the arm below the axilla. In glioblastoma patients vaccinated with dendritic cells, deep sequencing of TCR beta CDR3 regions served to measure the amount of tumor-infiltrating lymphocytes and to compare repertoires between tumor and blood. Survival after dendritic cell vaccination was correlated with TCR sequencing metrics such as TIL content and the overlap between tumor and blood repertoires. The full study reports these points: No direct relationship between TCR clonality and survival was found, suggesting a diverse polyclonal response may matter. After dendritic cell vaccination, a higher estimated pretreatment TIL content predicted longer time to progression and overall survival. The three-group TCR overlap response model was described as speculative and requiring prospective validation. The cohort was small and heterogeneous, with few patients having full blood and tumor sets and even fewer initial-recurrent tumor pairs.

This clone occurred a few times. Its antigen has not been determined. No qualities accompany the bases; no much larger clone lies one base away. To be selected, patients needed enough residual fresh-frozen tumor tissue and more than two years of available survival data. An isocitrate dehydrogenase mutation was not carried by any of the glioblastoma patients, although molecular status was otherwise variable. PBMC were collected before vaccination, two weeks after the third vaccination, and at tumor progression if progression occurred. The Qiagen DNeasy Blood extraction Kit was used to extract genomic DNA. The immunoSEQ assay amplified TCRB CDR3 regions from approximately 2 micrograms of genomic DNA, or from all available DNA when less than that amount was available. The multiplex PCR employed 60 forward primers targeting TCR V beta segments and 13 reverse primers targeting J beta segments. To estimate the number of reads per starting template, synthetic control templates were added to each sample at limiting dilution. The Illumina HiSeq System generated 87 bp sequencing reads. Concerning the study's data processing: PCR and sequencing errors were removed by a nearest neighbor algorithm that merged closely related sequences. TCR overlap was defined as the percentage of unique tumor TCR beta sequences that were also found in the peripheral blood of the same patient. The immuneACCESS repertoire file appears here via TCRdb, limited to in-frame rearrangements. These files lack a portion of the clones; in checked studies, under half of the deficit traces to unresolved V genes, and the cause of the others is not known. V and J calls and clone size are as listed in that table; D and trimming were resolved from the DNA. Recorded for this sample are 85,000 to 95,000 clones; 65% to 90% of them occurred a single time. The leading ten clones occupy less than 20% of the sample.

The sample in question was blood, obtained before dendritic cell vaccination. The origin of this receptor is a human donor with glioblastoma.

Read as DNA, the sequence is TGTGCCAGCAGTAAACCGGGACTAGCTTCCAATGAGCAGTTCTTC. Its product reads: CASSKPGLASNEQFF. Recombination joined TRBV6-1 with TRBJ2-1; 9 bases in between match TRBD2. The CDR3 has 15 amino acids, counting the end cysteine and phenylalanine. Solely the CDR3 DNA is kept, with 45 bases framed from the first base. Trimming accounts for 5 bases at V and 6 bases at J, while the number of junction bases matched to no gene is 8. Looking up the germline V gene yields CDR1 MNHNS and CDR2 SASEGT.